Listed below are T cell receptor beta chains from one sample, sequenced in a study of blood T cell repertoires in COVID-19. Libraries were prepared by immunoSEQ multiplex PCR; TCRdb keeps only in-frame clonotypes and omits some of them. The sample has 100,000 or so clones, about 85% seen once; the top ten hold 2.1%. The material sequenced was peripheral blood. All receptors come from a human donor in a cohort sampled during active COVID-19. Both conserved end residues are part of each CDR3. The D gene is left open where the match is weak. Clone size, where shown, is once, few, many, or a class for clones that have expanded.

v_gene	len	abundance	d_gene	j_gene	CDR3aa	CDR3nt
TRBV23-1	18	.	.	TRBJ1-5	CASSPWGGHSSSNQPQHF	TGCGCCAGCAGCCCCTGGGGGGGGCATTCCAGTAGCAATCAGCCCCAGCATTTT
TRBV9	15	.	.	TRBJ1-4	CASSVGWAGSEKLFF	TGTGCCAGCAGCGTAGGGTGGGCTGGGAGTGAAAAACTGTTTTTT
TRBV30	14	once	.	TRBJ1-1	CAWSEGDMNTEAFF	TGTGCCTGGAGTGAAGGGGACATGAACACTGAAGCTTTCTTT
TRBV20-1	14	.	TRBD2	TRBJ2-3	CSASPGTRGDTQYF	TGCAGTGCAAGTCCCGGGACTAGGGGGGATACGCAGTATTTT
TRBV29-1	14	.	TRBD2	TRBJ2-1	CSARTSGTWNEQFF	TGCAGCGCCAGGACTAGCGGGACCTGGAATGAGCAGTTCTTC
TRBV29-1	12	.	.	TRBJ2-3	CSVGLPTDTQYF	TGCAGCGTTGGACTTCCCACAGATACGCAGTATTTT
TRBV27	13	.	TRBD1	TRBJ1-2	CASSLRTGEGYTF	TGTGCCAGCAGTTTAAGGACAGGGGAGGGCTACACCTTC
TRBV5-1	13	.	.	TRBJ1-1	CASSLGGLAEAFF	TGCGCCAGCAGCTTGGGGGGCTTAGCTGAAGCTTTCTTT
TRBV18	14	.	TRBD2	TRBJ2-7	CASSPQDSGVEQYF	TGTGCCAGCTCACCACAGGATAGCGGGGTCGAGCAGTACTTC
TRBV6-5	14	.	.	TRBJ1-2	CASRPSGDQYGYTF	TGTGCCAGCAGACCCTCAGGGGATCAGTATGGCTACACCTTC
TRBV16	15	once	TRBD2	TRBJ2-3	CASSQSAGVGDTQYF	TGTGCCAGCAGCCAATCTGCGGGAGTTGGAGATACGCAGTATTTT
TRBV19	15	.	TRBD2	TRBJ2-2	CASSGSSGGTGELFF	TGTGCCAGTAGTGGGTCTAGCGGGGGCACCGGGGAGCTGTTTTTT
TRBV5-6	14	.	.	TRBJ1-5	CASSRQNSNQPQHF	TGTGCCAGCAGCCGACAGAATAGCAATCAGCCCCAGCATTTT
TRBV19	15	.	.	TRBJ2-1	CASSIATAGHNEQFF	TGTGCCAGTAGTATAGCGACAGCAGGACACAATGAGCAGTTCTTC
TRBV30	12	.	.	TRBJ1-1	CAWGERHTEAFF	TGTGCCTGGGGGGAGAGACACACTGAAGCTTTCTTT
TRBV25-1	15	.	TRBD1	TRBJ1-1	CASSDPGTGDTEAFF	TGTGCCAGCAGTGATCCCGGGACAGGGGACACTGAAGCTTTCTTT
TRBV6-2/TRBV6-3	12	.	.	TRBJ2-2	CASSLNTGELFF	TGTGCCAGCAGTCTAAACACCGGGGAGCTGTTTTTT
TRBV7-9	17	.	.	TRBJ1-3	CASSPGNQESTGNTIYF	TGTGCCAGCAGCCCAGGTAACCAGGAATCAACTGGAAACACCATATATTTT
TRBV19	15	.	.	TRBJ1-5	CASRIDGQVNQPQHF	TGTGCCAGTAGGATAGATGGGCAGGTAAATCAGCCCCAGCATTTT
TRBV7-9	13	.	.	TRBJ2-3	CASSLASQDTQYF	TGTGCCAGCAGCTTAGCAAGCCAAGATACGCAGTATTTT
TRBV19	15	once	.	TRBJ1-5	CASSMGWRGVQPQHF	TGTGCCAGTAGTATGGGCTGGAGGGGAGTTCAGCCCCAGCATTTT
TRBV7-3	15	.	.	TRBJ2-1	CASSLTQGFYNEQFF	TGTGCCAGCAGCTTAACACAGGGTTTCTACAATGAGCAGTTCTTC
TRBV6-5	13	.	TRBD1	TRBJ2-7	CASSNPGQPEQYF	TGTGCCAGCAGTAACCCGGGACAGCCCGAGCAGTACTTC
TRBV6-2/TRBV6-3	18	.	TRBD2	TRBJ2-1	CASSYSPSGGGIYNEQFF	TGTGCCAGCAGTTACTCTCCTAGCGGGGGGGGGATCTACAATGAGCAGTTCTTC
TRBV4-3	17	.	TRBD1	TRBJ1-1	CASSPRQGTAVNTEAFF	TGCGCCAGCAGCCCTCGACAGGGGACGGCTGTGAACACTGAAGCTTTCTTT
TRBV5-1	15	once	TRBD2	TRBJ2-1	CASSSSGGSYNEQFF	TGCGCCAGCAGCTCTAGCGGGGGCTCCTACAATGAGCAGTTCTTC
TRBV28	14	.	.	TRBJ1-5	CASSLMGEGQPQHF	TGTGCCAGCAGTTTGATGGGAGAAGGGCAGCCCCAGCATTTT
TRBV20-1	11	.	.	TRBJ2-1	CSGGSFHEQFF	TGCAGTGGGGGCTCCTTCCATGAGCAGTTCTTC
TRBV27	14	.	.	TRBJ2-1	CASTQRAGPNEQFF	TGTGCCAGCACGCAAAGGGCAGGGCCCAATGAGCAGTTCTTC
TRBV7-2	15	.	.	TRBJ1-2	CASSLQTGRPGGYTF	TGTGCCAGCAGCCTCCAAACCGGGAGGCCGGGCGGCTACACCTTC
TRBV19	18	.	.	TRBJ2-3	CASSLTGLTGDFADTQYF	TGTGCCAGTAGTCTAACGGGGTTGACGGGAGATTTTGCCGATACGCAGTATTTT
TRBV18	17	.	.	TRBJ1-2	CASSQISRPQGSSGYTF	TGTGCCAGCTCCCAGATTTCGAGACCCCAGGGGTCCAGTGGCTACACCTTC
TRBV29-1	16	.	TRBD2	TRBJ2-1	CSVEDTGLAGSNEQFF	TGCAGCGTTGAAGACACGGGACTAGCGGGAAGTAATGAGCAGTTCTTC
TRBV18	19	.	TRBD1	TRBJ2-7	CASSPGTGATGRISYEQYF	TGTGCCAGCTCACCAGGGACAGGGGCGACTGGTCGGATCTCCTACGAGCAGTACTTC
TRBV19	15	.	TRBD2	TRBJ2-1	CASSSGLAGTIEQFF	TGTGCCAGTAGTTCCGGACTAGCGGGAACAATTGAGCAGTTCTTC
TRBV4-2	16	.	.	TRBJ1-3	CASSQERAGPGNTIYF	TGTGCCAGCAGCCAAGAAAGGGCAGGGCCTGGAAACACCATATATTTT
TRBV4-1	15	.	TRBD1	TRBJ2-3	CASSLTGFGTDTQYF	TGCGCCAGCAGCCTGACAGGGTTTGGGACAGATACGCAGTATTTT
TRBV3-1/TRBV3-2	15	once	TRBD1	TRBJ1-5	CASSQGASGDQPQHF	TGTGCCAGCAGTCAGGGGGCCTCAGGAGACCAGCCCCAGCATTTT
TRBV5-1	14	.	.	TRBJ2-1	CASSSGGPNNEQFF	TGCGCCAGCAGCTCCGGAGGCCCTAACAATGAGCAGTTCTTC
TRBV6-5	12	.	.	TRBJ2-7	CASSLSAYEQYF	TGTGCCAGCAGTCTATCTGCCTACGAGCAGTACTTC
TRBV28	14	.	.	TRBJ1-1	CASSSPSGISEAFF	TGTGCCAGCAGTTCACCCTCAGGGATTTCTGAAGCTTTCTTT
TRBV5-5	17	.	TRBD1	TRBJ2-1	CASSLERGLSSYNEQFF	TGTGCCAGCAGCTTGGAAAGGGGGCTTAGCTCCTACAATGAGCAGTTCTTC
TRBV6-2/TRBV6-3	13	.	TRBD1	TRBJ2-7	CASSWTGLVEQYF	TGTGCCAGCAGCTGGACAGGGTTGGTAGAGCAGTACTTC
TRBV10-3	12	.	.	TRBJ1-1	CAISGGNTEAFF	TGTGCCATTAGCGGGGGGAACACTGAAGCTTTCTTT
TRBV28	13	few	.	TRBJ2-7	CASTPGIVYEQYF	TGTGCCAGCACCCCAGGGATAGTTTACGAGCAGTACTTC